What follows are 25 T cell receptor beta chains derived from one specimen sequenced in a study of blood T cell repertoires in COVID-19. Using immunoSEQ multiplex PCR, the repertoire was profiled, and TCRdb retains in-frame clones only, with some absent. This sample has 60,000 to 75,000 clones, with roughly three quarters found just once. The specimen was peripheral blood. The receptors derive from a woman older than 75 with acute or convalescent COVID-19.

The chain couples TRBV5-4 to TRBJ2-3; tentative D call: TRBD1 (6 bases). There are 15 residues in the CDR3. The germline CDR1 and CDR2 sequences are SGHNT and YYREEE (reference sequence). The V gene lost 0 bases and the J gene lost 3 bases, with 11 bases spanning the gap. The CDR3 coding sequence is TGTGCCAGCAGCTTGGCGACAGGCCTAACAGATACGCAGTATTTT. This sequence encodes CASSLATGLTDTQYF.

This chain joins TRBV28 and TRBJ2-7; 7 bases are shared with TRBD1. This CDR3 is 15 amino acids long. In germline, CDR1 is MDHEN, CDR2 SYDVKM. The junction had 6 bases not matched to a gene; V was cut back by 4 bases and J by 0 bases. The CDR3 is CASSSTGVVSYEQYF. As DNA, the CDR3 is TGTGCCAGCAGTTCAACAGGGGTGGTCTCCTACGAGCAGTACTTC.

For the CDR3, the DNA is TGTGCCAGCAGTCACTACAGGGAGTCCTTCAGTGGCGGCACTGAAGCTTTCTTT. It translates to CASSHYRESFSGGTEAFF. The V call is TRBV6-2 or TRBV6-3, the J call TRBJ1-1, with D possibly TRBD1 on 6 matching bases. Between the trimmed V and J ends, which lost 5 bases and 4 bases, there was a span of 26 bases. The CDR3 is 18 residues long. Germline CDR1 MNHEY, CDR2 SVGEGT.

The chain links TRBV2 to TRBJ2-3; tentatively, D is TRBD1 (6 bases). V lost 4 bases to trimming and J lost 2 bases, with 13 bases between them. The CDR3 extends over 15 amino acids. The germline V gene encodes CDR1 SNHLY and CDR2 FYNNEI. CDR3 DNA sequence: TGTGCCAGCAGTGCCGAACAGGGACCCACAGATACGCAGTATTTT. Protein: CASSAEQGPTDTQYF.

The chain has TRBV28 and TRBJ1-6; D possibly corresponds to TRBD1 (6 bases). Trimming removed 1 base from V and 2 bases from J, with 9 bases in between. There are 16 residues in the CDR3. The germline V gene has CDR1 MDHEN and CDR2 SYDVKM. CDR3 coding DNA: TGTGCCAGCAGTTTATTGGACAGCCCCTATAATTCACCCCTCCACTTT. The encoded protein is CASSLLDSPYNSPLHF.

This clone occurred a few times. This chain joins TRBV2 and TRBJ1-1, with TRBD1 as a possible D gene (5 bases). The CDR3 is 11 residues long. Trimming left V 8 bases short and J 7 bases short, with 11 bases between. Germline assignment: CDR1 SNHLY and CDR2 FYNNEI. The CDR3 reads CASRQGGEAFF. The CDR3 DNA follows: TGTGCCAGCCGGCAGGGAGGTGAAGCTTTCTTT.

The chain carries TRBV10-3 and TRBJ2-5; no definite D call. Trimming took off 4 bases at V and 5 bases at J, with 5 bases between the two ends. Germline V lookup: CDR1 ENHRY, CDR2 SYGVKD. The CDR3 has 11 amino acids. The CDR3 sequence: CAISAGETQYF. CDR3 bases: TGTGCCATCAGTGCAGGCGAGACCCAGTACTTC.

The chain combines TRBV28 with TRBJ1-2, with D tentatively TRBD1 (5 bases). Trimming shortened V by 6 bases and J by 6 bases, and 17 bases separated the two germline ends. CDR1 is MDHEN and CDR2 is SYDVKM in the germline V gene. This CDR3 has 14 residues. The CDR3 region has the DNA TGTGCCAGCAGCCCGTTGGGGGGAAGAGATGGCTACACCTTC. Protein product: CASSPLGGRDGYTF.

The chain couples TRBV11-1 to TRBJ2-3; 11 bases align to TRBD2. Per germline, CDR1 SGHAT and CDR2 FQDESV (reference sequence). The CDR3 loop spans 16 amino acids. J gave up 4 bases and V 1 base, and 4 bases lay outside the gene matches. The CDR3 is CASSLGSGRASDTQYF. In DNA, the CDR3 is TGTGCCAGCAGCTTAGGTAGCGGGAGGGCCTCAGATACGCAGTATTTT. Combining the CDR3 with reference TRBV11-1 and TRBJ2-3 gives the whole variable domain EAEVAQSPRYKITEKSQAVAFWCDPISGHATLYWYRQILGQGPELLVQFQDESVVDDSQLPKDRFSAERLKGVDSTLKIQPAELGDSAMYLCASSLGSGRASDTQYFGPGTRLTVL.

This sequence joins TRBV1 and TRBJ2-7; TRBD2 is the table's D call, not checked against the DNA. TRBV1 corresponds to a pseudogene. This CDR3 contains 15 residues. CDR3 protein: CTSSFQGGIPYEQYF. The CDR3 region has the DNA TGCACCAGCTCCTTTCAAGGCGGGATCCCCTACGAGCAGTACTTC.

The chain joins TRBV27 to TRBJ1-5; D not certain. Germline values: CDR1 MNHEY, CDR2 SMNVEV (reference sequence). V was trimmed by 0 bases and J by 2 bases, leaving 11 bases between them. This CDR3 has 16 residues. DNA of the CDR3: TGTGCCAGCAGTTTATCTGACGGAAGCGGCAATCAGCCCCAGCATTTT. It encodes CASSLSDGSGNQPQHF.

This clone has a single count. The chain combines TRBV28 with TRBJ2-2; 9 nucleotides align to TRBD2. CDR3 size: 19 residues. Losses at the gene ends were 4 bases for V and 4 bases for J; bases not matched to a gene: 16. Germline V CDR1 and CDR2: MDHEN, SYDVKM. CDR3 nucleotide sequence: TGTGCCAGCAGTTCTGGCCCCGGACTAGCGTGGGCGAGCACCGGGGAGCTGTTTTTT. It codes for CASSSGPGLAWASTGELFF.

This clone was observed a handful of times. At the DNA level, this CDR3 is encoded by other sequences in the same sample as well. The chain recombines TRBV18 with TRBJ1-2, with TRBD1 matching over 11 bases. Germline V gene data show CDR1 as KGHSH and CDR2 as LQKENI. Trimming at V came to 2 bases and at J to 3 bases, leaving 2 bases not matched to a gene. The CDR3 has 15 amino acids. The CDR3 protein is CASSPGQGADYGYTF. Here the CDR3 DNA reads TGTGCCAGCTCACCAGGACAGGGGGCCGACTATGGCTACACCTTC.

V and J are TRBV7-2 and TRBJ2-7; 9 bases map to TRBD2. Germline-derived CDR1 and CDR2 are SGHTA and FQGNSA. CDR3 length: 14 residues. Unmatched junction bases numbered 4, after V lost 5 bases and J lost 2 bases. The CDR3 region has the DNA TGTGCCAGCAGCGGGGGACTAGCAACCTACGAGCAGTACTTC. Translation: CASSGGLATYEQYF.

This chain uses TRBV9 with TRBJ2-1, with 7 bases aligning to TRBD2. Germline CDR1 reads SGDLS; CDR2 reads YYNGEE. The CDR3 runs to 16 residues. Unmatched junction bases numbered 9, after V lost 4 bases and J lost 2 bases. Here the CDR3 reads CASSPVAGLAYNEQFF. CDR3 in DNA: TGTGCCAGCAGCCCGGTAGCGGGCCTGGCCTACAATGAGCAGTTCTTC.

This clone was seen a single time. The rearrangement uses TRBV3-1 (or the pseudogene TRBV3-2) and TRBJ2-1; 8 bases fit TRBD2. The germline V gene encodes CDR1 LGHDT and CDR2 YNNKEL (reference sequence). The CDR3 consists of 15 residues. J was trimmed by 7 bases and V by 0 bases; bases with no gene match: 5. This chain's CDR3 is CASSQEAGVGNEQFF. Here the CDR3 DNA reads TGTGCCAGCAGCCAAGAAGCGGGAGTCGGAAATGAGCAGTTCTTC.

In DNA form, the CDR3 reads TGCAGTGCTAGTCCGACAGCTGGCTACGAGCAGTACTTC. Its translation is CSASPTAGYEQYF. This chain uses TRBV20-1 with TRBJ2-7; a weak D match, TRBD1 (5 bases). The CDR3 consists of 13 residues. V was trimmed by 3 bases and J by 3 bases, leaving 12 bases between them. Germline assignment: CDR1 DFQATT and CDR2 SNEGSKA (reference sequence).

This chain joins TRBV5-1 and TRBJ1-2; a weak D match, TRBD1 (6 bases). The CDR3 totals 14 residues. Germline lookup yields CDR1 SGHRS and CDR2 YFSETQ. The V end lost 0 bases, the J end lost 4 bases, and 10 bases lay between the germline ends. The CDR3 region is CASSLAQDSYGYTF. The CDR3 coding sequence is TGCGCCAGCAGCTTGGCCCAGGACAGCTATGGCTACACCTTC.

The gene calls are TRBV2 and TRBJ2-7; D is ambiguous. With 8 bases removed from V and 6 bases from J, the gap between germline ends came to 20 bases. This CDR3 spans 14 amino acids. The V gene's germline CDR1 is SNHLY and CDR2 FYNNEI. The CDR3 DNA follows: TGTGCCAGCGCTTTCTTCCCCGCAGTCCCCGAGCAGTACTTC. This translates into CASAFFPAVPEQYF.

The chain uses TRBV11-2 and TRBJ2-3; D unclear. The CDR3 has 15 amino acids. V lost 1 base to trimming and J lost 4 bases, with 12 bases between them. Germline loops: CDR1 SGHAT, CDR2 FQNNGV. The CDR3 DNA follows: TGTGCCAGCAGCTTAGTGTGGTCCGCGGCAGATACGCAGTATTTT. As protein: CASSLVWSAADTQYF.

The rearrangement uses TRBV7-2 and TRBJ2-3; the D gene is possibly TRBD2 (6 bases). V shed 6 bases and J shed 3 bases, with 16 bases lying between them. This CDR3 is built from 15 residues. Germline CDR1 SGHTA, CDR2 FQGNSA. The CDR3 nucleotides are TGTGCCAGCAGACCCGAGCGGGCTGGGACAGATACGCAGTATTTT. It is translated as CASRPERAGTDTQYF. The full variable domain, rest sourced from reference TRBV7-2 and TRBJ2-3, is GAGVSQSPSNKVTEKGKDVELRCDPISGHTALYWYRQSLGQGLEFLIYFQGNSAPDKSGLPSDRFSAERTGGSVSTLTIQRTQQEDSAVYLCASRPERAGTDTQYFGPGTRLTVL.

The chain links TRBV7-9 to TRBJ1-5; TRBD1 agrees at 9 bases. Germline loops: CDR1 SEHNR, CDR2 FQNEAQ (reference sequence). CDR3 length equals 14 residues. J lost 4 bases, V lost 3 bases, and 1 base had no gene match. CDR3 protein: CASSLTGGNQPQHF. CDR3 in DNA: TGTGCCAGCAGCTTGACAGGGGGAAATCAGCCCCAGCATTTT.

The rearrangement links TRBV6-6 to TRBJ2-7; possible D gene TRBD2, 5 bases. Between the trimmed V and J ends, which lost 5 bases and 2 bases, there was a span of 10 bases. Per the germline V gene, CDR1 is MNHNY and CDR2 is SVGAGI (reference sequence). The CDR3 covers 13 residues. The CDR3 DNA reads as TGTGCCAGCAGTCTCCGGGGTACCTACGAGCAGTACTTC. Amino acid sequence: CASSLRGTYEQYF.

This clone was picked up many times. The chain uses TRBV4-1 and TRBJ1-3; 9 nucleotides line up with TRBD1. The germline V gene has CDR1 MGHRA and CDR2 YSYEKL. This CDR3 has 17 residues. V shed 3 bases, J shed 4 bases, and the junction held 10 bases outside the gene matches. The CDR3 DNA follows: TGCGCCAGCAGCCACCTCAACAGGGGGCTAAGAGGAAACACCATATATTTT. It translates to CASSHLNRGLRGNTIYF.

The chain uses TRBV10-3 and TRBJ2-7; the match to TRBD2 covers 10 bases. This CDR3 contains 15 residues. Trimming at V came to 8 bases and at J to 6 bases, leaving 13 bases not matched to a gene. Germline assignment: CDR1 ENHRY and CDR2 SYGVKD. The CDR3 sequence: CAIAPGTSVTGEQYF. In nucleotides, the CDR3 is TGTGCCATCGCCCCCGGGACTAGCGTTACGGGCGAGCAGTACTTC.